Following are 21 T cell receptor beta chains from one sample sequenced in a study of T cells in localized non-small cell lung cancer. Assay used: immunoSEQ multiplex PCR; TCRdb lists only in-frame clones, some missing. The table includes 45,000 to 55,000 clones, approximately 80% detected once. The specimen was peripheral blood, collected before any cancer treatment. These receptors were taken from a man between 40 and 75 years old with stage I squamous cell lung carcinoma.

The chain carries TRBV11-3 and TRBJ2-1; either TRBD1 or TRBD2 may fit D (6 bases each). Trimming pared 2 bases from V and 6 bases from J, leaving 11 bases between. The germline CDR1 and CDR2 sequences are SGHNT and YENEEA. CDR3 length: 14 residues. This CDR3 reads CASSLRGPSNEQFF. Here the CDR3 DNA reads TGTGCCAGCAGCTTACGGGGGCCGAGCAATGAGCAGTTCTTC.

This chain links TRBV7-8 with TRBJ1-1; D unresolved. The ends were cut back, 5 bases at V and 4 bases at J, with 17 bases in the middle. The CDR3 totals 15 residues. Germline assignment: CDR1 SGHVS and CDR2 FQNEAQ. CDR3: CASSPPMRQSTEAFF. For the CDR3, the DNA is TGTGCCAGCAGCCCCCCTATGCGGCAGAGCACTGAAGCTTTCTTT.

The chain joins TRBV7-9 to TRBJ2-3; D is unresolved. Trimming left V 4 bases short and J 4 bases short, with 6 bases between. Germline assignment: CDR1 SEHNR and CDR2 FQNEAQ (reference sequence). The CDR3 has 12 amino acids. CDR3 coding DNA: TGTGCCAGCAGCTCTATTGCAGATACGCAGTATTTT. Encoded protein: CASSSIADTQYF.

The V and J genes are TRBV15 and TRBJ1-4; the D is unclear. V gave up 5 bases and J gave up 3 bases, with 13 bases separating them. Looked up from germline, CDR1 is LNHNV and CDR2 is YYDKDF (reference sequence). There are 15 residues in the CDR3. The CDR3 here is CATSPRARSNEKLFF. The CDR3 bases are TGTGCCACCAGCCCCCGCGCTCGATCTAATGAAAAACTGTTTTTT.

This clone has just a few counts. This chain connects TRBV6-5 to TRBJ1-6, with no clear D. Germline V gene data show CDR1 as MNHEY and CDR2 as SVGAGI. Trimming stripped 0 bases from V and 6 bases from J, with 0 bases between. The CDR3 runs to 12 residues. Here the CDR3 reads CASSYSNSPLHF. The CDR3 DNA reads TGTGCCAGCAGTTACTCTAATTCACCCCTCCACTTT.

This rearrangement joins TRBV4-1 to TRBJ2-7; 7 nucleotides align to TRBD1. CDR3 size: 14 residues. V shed 2 bases and J 4 bases; nucleotides not matched to a gene: 5. Per the germline V gene, CDR1 is MGHRA and CDR2 is YSYEKL. DNA for the CDR3: TGCGCCAGCAGCCAAATCCTACAGGGGTACGAGCAGTACTTC. As protein: CASSQILQGYEQYF.

A single count supports this clone. This sequence joins TRBV28 and TRBJ2-5, with D maybe TRBD1 (5 bases). This CDR3 contains 15 residues. V lost 2 bases and J lost 3, with 13 bases in between. The germline gives CDR1 MDHEN, CDR2 SYDVKM. In DNA form, the CDR3 reads TGTGCCAGCAGTTTAACAGGCACACCTAAAGAGACCCAGTACTTC. Residues: CASSLTGTPKETQYF.

CDR3: CASSQKRGDPSYEQYF. The DNA for the CDR3 is TGCGCCAGCAGTCAAAAACGAGGGGACCCTTCCTACGAGCAGTACTTC. V usage is TRBV23-1 and J usage is TRBJ2-7; D assignment may be TRBD1 or TRBD2 (5 bases each). TRBV23-1 is an ORF; its function is uncertain. Trimming took off 2 bases at V and 1 base at J, with 15 bases between the two ends. The CDR3 loop spans 16 amino acids.

Comments on this clone: The germline gene is not matched at one end of the junction; a read error may be the cause. This chain uses TRBV5-1 with TRBJ2-7; D might be TRBD1 (6 bases). Germline lookup yields CDR1 SGHRS and CDR2 YFSETQ. The CDR3 totals 15 residues. CDR3 DNA sequence: TGCGCCAGCAGCTTGGAGCCAGGGGCCGCGAAGGTTGGACTCTTC. Amino acids: CASSLEPGAAKVGLF.

This chain joins TRBV7-3 and TRBJ2-3, with 8 bases matching TRBD2. V trimming: 1 base; J trimming: 2 bases; junction bases outside the gene matches: 5. The CDR3 contains 16 residues. Germline V gene sequence: CDR1 SGHTA, CDR2 FQGTGA. The CDR3 reads CASSLRPSGPTDTQYF. The CDR3 DNA is TGTGCCAGCAGCTTAAGGCCTAGCGGGCCCACAGATACGCAGTATTTT.

This clone was counted a few times. The chain carries TRBV6-5 and TRBJ1-5; the D gene is possibly TRBD1 (5 bases). V shed 6 bases and J shed 4 bases, with 16 bases lying between them. Germline V CDR1 and CDR2: MNHEY, SVGAGI. The CDR3 is 15 amino acids. The CDR3 DNA reads TGTGCCAGCAGCGGGGGGGGAGGGCGGAATCAGCCCCAGCATTTT. Protein sequence: CASSGGGGRNQPQHF.

V is TRBV5-4 and J is TRBJ1-1, with 8 positions matching TRBD1. CDR3 size: 15 residues. The germline V gene encodes CDR1 SGHNT and CDR2 YYREEE (reference sequence). With V trimmed by 4 bases and J by 8 bases, 13 bases remained unmatched. The chain's CDR3 is CASSEKGQGVMEAFF. The CDR3 nucleotides are TGTGCCAGCAGCGAAAAAGGACAGGGCGTTATGGAAGCTTTCTTT.

This rearrangement joins TRBV28 to TRBJ1-1; D ambiguous. Trimming removed 5 bases from V and 8 bases from J, with 27 bases in between. Germline V gives CDR1 MDHEN, CDR2 SYDVKM. The CDR3 spans 17 residues. The CDR3: CASSPEPPKGSWVEAFF. As DNA, the CDR3 is TGTGCCAGCAGTCCCGAACCCCCGAAGGGAAGTTGGGTCGAAGCTTTCTTT. The full variable domain, rest sourced from reference TRBV28 and TRBJ1-1, is DVKVTQSSRYLVKRTGEKVFLECVQDMDHENMFWYRQDPGLGLRLIYFSYDVKMKEKGDIPEGYSVSREKKERFSLILESASTNQTSMYLCASSPEPPKGSWVEAFFGQGTRLTVV.

The rearrangement links TRBV5-1 to TRBJ2-6; TRBD1 is a possible D gene (6 bases). The CDR3 has 17 residues. Germline values: CDR1 SGHRS, CDR2 YFSETQ. Trimming cost V 4 bases and J 0 bases, with 14 bases left between them. The CDR3 loop is CASSPGHSSSGANVLTF. The CDR3 DNA sequence: TGCGCCAGCAGCCCGGGACACTCCAGCTCTGGGGCCAACGTCCTGACTTTC.

The J gene is TRBJ1-5, the V gene TRBV5-4; perhaps TRBD1 as D (5 bases). Germline values: CDR1 SGHNT, CDR2 YYREEE (reference sequence). The CDR3 extends over 14 amino acids. Trimming shortened V by 3 bases and J by 3 bases, and 10 bases separated the two germline ends. The CDR3 bases are TGTGCCAGCAGCTCGGACAAGGACAATCAGCCCCAGCATTTT. Amino acids: CASSSDKDNQPQHF.

The rearrangement links TRBV5-6 to TRBJ1-4, with D unclear. Germline CDR1 is SGHDT and CDR2 is YYEEEE. Trimming shortened V by 4 bases and J by 11 bases, and 9 bases separated the two germline ends. The CDR3 length is 11 residues. In nucleotides, the CDR3 is TGTGCCAGCAGCAACTCCGGGAAACTGTTTTTT. Translated, it gives CASSNSGKLFF.

The chain links TRBV6-1 to TRBJ2-1; D gene ambiguous. The CDR3 contains 12 residues. V dropped 4 bases and J dropped 6 bases, with 7 bases sitting between them. Germline CDR1 reads MNHNS; CDR2 reads SASEGT. CDR3 amino acids: CASSVGFNEQFF. The CDR3 nucleotides read TGTGCCAGCAGTGTCGGATTCAATGAGCAGTTCTTC.

V gene TRBV5-6 combines with J gene TRBJ2-5; 8 bases align to TRBD1. The J call is in doubt because the DNA end fits TRBJ2-7 better. Germline loops: CDR1 SGHDT, CDR2 YYEEEE. There are 14 residues in the CDR3. CDR3 in amino acids: CASSLTGTGYEQYF. Here the CDR3 DNA reads TGTGCCAGCAGCTTAACTGGGACAGGCTACGAGCAGTACTTC.

Here the CDR3 DNA reads TGTGCCATCAGTGTGGGGGGGACAACTGAAGCTTTCTTT. Its translation: CAISVGGTTEAFF. This rearrangement joins TRBV10-3 to TRBJ1-1, with D maybe TRBD1 (6 bases). CDR3 length: 13 amino acids. CDR1 is ENHRY and CDR2 is SYGVKD in the germline V gene. V was pared by 4 bases and J by 5 bases, with 11 bases between.

In its sample, this clone was seen a few times. The J gene is TRBJ1-5, the V gene TRBV6-1; D is possibly TRBD1 (5 bases). This CDR3 has 16 amino acids. Per the germline V gene, CDR1 is MNHNS and CDR2 is SASEGT. Trimming removed 4 bases from V and 4 bases from J, with 17 bases in between. CDR3 amino acids: CASSASGRRANQPQHF. The CDR3 DNA is TGTGCCAGCAGTGCTTCGGGACGGAGAGCGAATCAGCCCCAGCATTTT.

This clone appeared once. The chain uses TRBV29-1 and TRBJ1-1; 7 bases line up with TRBD1. The CDR3 is 15 residues long. The junction had 9 bases not matched to a gene; V was cut back by 5 bases and J by 0 bases. Germline V gene lookup returns CDR1 SQVTM and CDR2 ANQGSEA. The CDR3 reads CSVRGGGTMNTEAFF. Here the CDR3 DNA reads TGCAGCGTTAGGGGAGGGGGCACCATGAACACTGAAGCTTTCTTT.